These 23 T cell receptor beta chains were all obtained from the same sample, sequenced in a study of cytomegalovirus exposure and HLA in healthy donors. It was with 60 Vbeta and 13 Jbeta primers that the PCR ran. TCRdb keeps only in-frame clones here, not all; method: immunoSEQ multiplex PCR. The data contain 110,000 to 150,000 clones, roughly 85% of them singletons. Sequenced material: PBMCs. The receptors were gathered from a male donor in good health and CMV-seronegative.

This clone has only one observation. The rearrangement links TRBV18 to TRBJ2-5; 12 nucleotides line up with TRBD1. With 5 bases clipped from V and 6 bases from J, the junction kept 13 bases outside the gene matches. There are 17 residues in the CDR3. Germline V gene sequence: CDR1 KGHSH, CDR2 LQKENI. Written as DNA, the CDR3 is TGTGCCAGCTCAAAACCCCGGGACAGGGGGCCTTGGAAGACCCAGTACTTC. This translates into CASSKPRDRGPWKTQYF. Looking up the rest from reference TRBV18 and TRBJ2-5 gives the full variable domain: NAGVMQNPRHLVRRRGQEARLRCSPMKGHSHVYWYRQLPEEGLKFMVYLQKENIIDESGMPKERFSAEFPKEGPSILRIQQVVRGDSAAYFCASSKPRDRGPWKTQYFGPGTRLLVL.

This chain uses TRBV4-1 with TRBJ1-2; D may be TRBD1 (6 bases). The CDR3 sequence is 14 residues long. Germline-derived CDR1 and CDR2 are MGHRA and YSYEKL. V gave up 5 bases and J gave up 2 bases, with 12 bases separating them. CDR3 in amino acids: CASSDVQGNYGYTF. CDR3 sequence (DNA): TGCGCCAGCAGCGACGTACAGGGAAACTATGGCTACACCTTC.

This clone was observed a handful of times. V usage is TRBV2 and J usage is TRBJ2-2; 8 bases agree with TRBD2. V dropped 7 bases and J dropped 6; count of bases not matched to a gene: 13. Germline V gives CDR1 SNHLY, CDR2 FYNNEI. The CDR3 is 16 residues long. The CDR3 sequence: CASTKLTGGPAGELFF. The CDR3 nucleotides read TGTGCCAGCACTAAACTGACGGGGGGGCCCGCCGGGGAGCTGTTTTTT.

The chain combines TRBV4-2 with TRBJ1-5; 8 bases are a match to TRBD1. The CDR3 is 16 residues long. V gave up 0 bases and J gave up 3 bases; unmatched junction bases: 4. The germline V gene has CDR1 LGHNA and CDR2 YNFKEQ. This CDR3 is CASSQEGQVNNQPQHF. The DNA of the CDR3 is TGTGCCAGCAGCCAAGAGGGACAGGTCAACAATCAGCCCCAGCATTTT.

This clone occurred once. The chain recombines TRBV9 with TRBJ1-4; D gene unclear. The germline V gene has CDR1 SGDLS and CDR2 YYNGEE. The CDR3 has 14 amino acids. Trimming pared 4 bases from V and 8 bases from J, leaving 15 bases between. The CDR3 nucleotides are TGTGCCAGCAGCTCAGGATCGGGAGGAGAAAAACTGTTTTTT. The encoded protein is CASSSGSGGEKLFF.

The genes are TRBV4-2 and TRBJ2-7; 7 bases are shared with TRBD1. The V and J ends lost 0 bases and 4 bases, in that order; junction bases with no gene match: 9. Germline assignment: CDR1 LGHNA and CDR2 YNFKEQ. There are 16 residues in the CDR3. The CDR3 DNA is TGTGCCAGCAGCCAAGAAGGACGGGACAGAGTTTACGAGCAGTACTTC. Translation gives CASSQEGRDRVYEQYF.

CDR3 sequence: CASITFGGEETQYF. The CDR3 nucleotides are TGTGCCAGCATCACTTTCGGGGGGGAAGAGACCCAGTACTTC. This chain links TRBV5-8 with TRBJ2-5; 8 bases line up with TRBD2. Losses at the gene ends were 6 bases for V and 3 bases for J; bases not matched to a gene: 7. Germline CDR1 is SGHTS and CDR2 is YDEGEE. The CDR3 is made up of 14 amino acids. The whole variable domain, remainder taken from reference TRBV5-8 and TRBJ2-5, is EAGVTQSPTHLIKTRGQQATLRCSPISGHTSVYWYQQALGLGLQFLLWYDEGEERNRGNFPPRFSGRQFPNYSSELNVNALELEDSALYLCASITFGGEETQYFGPGTRLLVL.

The chain employs TRBV6-6 and TRBJ1-1; 12 bases line up with TRBD1. The germline V gene has CDR1 MNHNY and CDR2 SVGAGI (reference sequence). This CDR3 is 15 amino acids long. With 6 bases clipped from V and 7 bases from J, the junction kept 9 bases outside the gene matches. The CDR3 region has the DNA TGTGCCAGCAGCCACCGGGACAGGGGGCTGGGTGAAGCTTTCTTT. It specifies CASSHRDRGLGEAFF.

The chain uses TRBV7-8 and TRBJ2-7; 8 bases are a match to TRBD2. Trimming took 4 bases from V and 8 from J; bases not matched to a gene: 13. The CDR3 sequence is 15 residues long. Germline V gene data show CDR1 as SGHVS and CDR2 as FQNEAQ. The DNA for the CDR3 is TGTGCCAGCAGCTCGTTATTTAGCGGGGACGTCAAGCAGTACTTC. This sequence encodes CASSSLFSGDVKQYF. Full variable domain (missing parts from reference TRBV7-8 and TRBJ2-7): GAGVSQSPRYKVAKRGQDVALRCDPISGHVSLFWYQQALGQGPEFLTYFQNEAQLDKSGLPSDRFFAERPEGSVSTLKIQRTQQEDSAVYLCASSSLFSGDVKQYFGPGTRLTVT.

This clone is a singleton in its sample. V and J are TRBV7-9 and TRBJ2-6; TRBD1 matches 8 bases. CDR1 SEHNR and CDR2 FQNEAQ come from the germline V gene (reference sequence). J lost 1 base, V lost 1 base, and 9 bases had no gene match. The CDR3 runs to 19 residues. DNA for the CDR3: TGTGCCAGCAGCTTAGAGACAGGGGATGCGTGGTCTGGGGCCAACGTCCTGACTTTC. Protein sequence: CASSLETGDAWSGANVLTF.

CDR3 sequence: CARVPSGRESSYNEQFF. The CDR3 coding sequence is TGTGCCAGAGTCCCTAGCGGGAGGGAGAGCTCCTACAATGAGCAGTTCTTC. The gene calls are TRBV27 and TRBJ2-1, with 12 bases lining up with TRBD2. The CDR3 extends over 17 amino acids. Trimming at V came to 9 bases and at J to 0 bases, leaving 9 bases not matched to a gene. CDR1 is MNHEY, CDR2 SMNVEV, per germline (reference sequence).

The chain is built from TRBV5-1 and TRBJ2-7; 7 bases map to TRBD1. V trimming: 0 bases; J trimming: 3 bases; junction bases outside the gene matches: 6. Per germline, CDR1 SGHRS and CDR2 YFSETQ. The CDR3 sequence is 15 residues long. CDR3: CASSLEGGNYYEQYF. CDR3 DNA sequence: TGCGCCAGCAGCTTGGAAGGGGGCAATTACTACGAGCAGTACTTC.

This chain connects TRBV15 to TRBJ2-3, with D maybe TRBD2 (6 bases). The CDR3 has 17 amino acids. The V end lost 0 bases, the J end lost 2 bases, and 15 bases lay between the germline ends. Germline V gene data show CDR1 as LNHNV and CDR2 as YYDKDF (reference sequence). CDR3 nucleotide sequence: TGTGCCACCAGCAGAGATCGCCTTTCGGGAGTCACAGATACGCAGTATTTT. It yields the protein CATSRDRLSGVTDTQYF.

This chain links TRBV5-1 with TRBJ2-7; D ambiguous. Germline CDR1 SGHRS, CDR2 YFSETQ. Trimming took 1 base from V and 4 from J, leaving 12 bases between them. This CDR3 has 14 amino acids. In DNA form, the CDR3 reads TGCGCCAGCAGCTTGTTGGTCGGTGCTTACGAGCAGTACTTC. This translates into CASSLLVGAYEQYF.

This clone was picked up a small number of times. This rearrangement joins TRBV9 to TRBJ2-1; TRBD2 agrees at 11 bases. The V segment lost 0 bases and the J segment 7 bases; nucleotides outside the gene matches: 9. The CDR3 is 17 amino acids. Germline V CDR1 and CDR2: SGDLS, YYNGEE. DNA for the CDR3: TGTGCCAGCAGCGTAGAGGTAGCGGGAGGGCCGAGGAATGAGCAGTTCTTC. Protein: CASSVEVAGGPRNEQFF. Full variable domain (remainder filled in from reference TRBV9 and TRBJ2-1): DSGVTQTPKHLITATGQRVTLRCSPRSGDLSVYWYQQSLDQGLQFLIQYYNGEERAKGNILERFSAQQFPDLHSELNLSSLELGDSALYFCASSVEVAGGPRNEQFFGPGTRLTVL.

The rearrangement joins TRBV6-4 to TRBJ2-1; 9 nucleotides agree with TRBD2. V shed 4 bases and J 4 bases; nucleotides not matched to a gene: 2. The CDR3 has 14 residues. The V gene's germline CDR1 is MRHNA and CDR2 SNTAGT. The CDR3 DNA is TGTGCCAGCAGTGGCGGGGGGGATTACAATGAGCAGTTCTTC. Encoded protein: CASSGGGDYNEQFF.

The V call is TRBV7-2, the J call TRBJ2-7; 7 positions match TRBD1. The CDR3 spans 13 residues. After removal of 5 bases from V and 6 bases from J, the junction contained 7 bases not matched to a gene. Germline CDR1 is SGHTA and CDR2 is FQGNSA. The CDR3 DNA follows: TGTGCCAGCAGCCAGACAGGGTTATCCGAGCAGTACTTC. It encodes CASSQTGLSEQYF.

This chain links TRBV7-9 with TRBJ1-2, with 7 positions matching TRBD1. Germline CDR1 and CDR2: SEHNR and FQNEAQ (reference sequence). The CDR3 is 14 amino acids. Trimming took 1 base from V and 4 from J; bases not matched to a gene: 3. CDR3 in amino acids: CASSLEGAGYGYTF. CDR3 DNA: TGTGCCAGCAGCTTAGAGGGGGCAGGCTATGGCTACACCTTC.

This rearrangement joins TRBV4-1 to TRBJ2-5; TRBD2 aligns across 7 bases. Germline loops: CDR1 MGHRA, CDR2 YSYEKL. The CDR3 sequence is 15 residues long. Trimming took 1 base from V and 5 from J; bases not matched to a gene: 7. CDR3 in DNA: TGCGCCAGCAGCCAAGGTCTAGCGGTGGGTGAGACCCAGTACTTC. Amino acid sequence: CASSQGLAVGETQYF.

CDR3 nucleotides: TGTGCCAGCAGTGACTCTGGCAGGGATCGAAACACCATATATTTT. Its protein product is CASSDSGRDRNTIYF. The chain is built from TRBV6-4 and TRBJ1-3; possibly TRBD1 for D (5 bases). This CDR3 has 15 amino acids. The germline CDR1 and CDR2 sequences are MRHNA and SNTAGT. V gave up 0 bases and J gave up 5 bases, with 11 bases separating them.

The chain links TRBV7-9 to TRBJ2-1; TRBD2 matches at 7 bases. The CDR3 is 13 amino acids. Germline CDR1 and CDR2: SEHNR and FQNEAQ (reference sequence). The ends lost 0 bases at V and 12 bases at J; junction bases unmatched: 5. The CDR3 loop reads CASSLAWVAGQFF. The CDR3 region has the DNA TGTGCCAGCAGCTTAGCGTGGGTAGCGGGGCAGTTCTTC.

In the case of this clone: Mismatch with germline at one junction end may stem from a read error. The rearrangement links TRBV30 to TRBJ2-7; D perhaps matches TRBD2 (5 bases). Germline V lookup: CDR1 GTSNPN, CDR2 SVGIG (reference sequence). CDR3 length: 12 amino acids. The CDR3 DNA reads as TGTGCCCTCAAAGAGGGCGCGCCCGAGCAGTCCTTC. This gives the protein CALKEGAPEQSF.

This sequence joins TRBV5-1 and TRBJ2-1; 10 bases align to TRBD1. This CDR3 contains 15 residues. Germline V gene lookup returns CDR1 SGHRS and CDR2 YFSETQ. Trimming took 0 bases from V and 7 from J; bases not matched to a gene: 4. For the CDR3, the DNA is TGCGCCAGCAGCTTGGTGGGACAGGGGCCAAATGAGCAGTTCTTC. Translated: CASSLVGQGPNEQFF.